The 29 T cell receptor beta chains reported below all come from one sample, sequenced in a study of CD8 T cells in ankylosing spondylitis. TCRdb recomputed calls from the 5' RACE reads with MiXCR, one row per CDR3 protein. The table records a few hundred thousand distinct CDR3 sequences, roughly a tenth of them present only once. What was sequenced was blood, either unsorted or a sorted T cell fraction (not recorded which). Receptors originate from a male donor with ankylosing spondylitis or in good health (not recorded which).

At least ten counts were recorded for this clonotype. This CDR3 is CATGTTNEKLFF. The CDR3 coding sequence is TGTGCCACCGGGACAACTAATGAAAAACTGTTTTTT. The J gene is TRBJ1-4, the V gene TRBV2; no clear D. This CDR3 comprises 12 residues. V was clipped by 10 bases and J by 0 bases, with 6 bases between them. Germline V gene sequence: CDR1 SNHLY, CDR2 FYNNEI.

This clonotype has at least ten counts. The chain combines TRBV2 with TRBJ1-1, with TRBD1 identical over 10 bases. This CDR3 has 14 residues. After removal of 6 bases from V and 1 base from J, the junction contained 2 bases not matched to a gene. In germline, CDR1 is SNHLY, CDR2 FYNNEI. The CDR3 spells CASRGTGANTEAFF. The CDR3 DNA sequence: TGTGCCAGCAGGGGGACAGGGGCGAACACTGAAGCTTTCTTT.

The J gene is TRBJ2-1, the V gene TRBV20-1; 14 bases match TRBD2. The V gene's germline CDR1 is DFQATT and CDR2 SNEGSKA (reference sequence). This CDR3 contains 17 residues. The trim removed 2 bases at V and 1 base at J, leaving 4 bases unmatched. The CDR3: CSARSTSGGASYNEQFF. CDR3 nucleotides: TGCAGTGCTAGATCGACTAGCGGGGGGGCTTCCTACAATGAGCAGTTCTTC.

Comment on this clonotype: A much larger clone lies a single base off, so this may be a read error. The chain employs TRBV18 and TRBJ1-2, with unresolved D. Germline loops: CDR1 KGHSH, CDR2 LQKENI. The CDR3 has 13 amino acids. The DNA of the CDR3 is TGTGCCAGCTCACCAGGGGAGAACTATGTCTACACCTTC. Translated: CASSPGENYVYTF.

This clonotype has at least ten counts. The V call is TRBV5-1, the J call TRBJ1-2; D ambiguous. CDR3 length equals 14 residues. Germline lookup yields CDR1 SGHRS and CDR2 YFSETQ. Trimming took off 4 bases at V and 6 bases at J, with 16 bases between the two ends. This chain's CDR3 is CASSLGSFMDGYTF. The CDR3 coding sequence is TGCGCCAGCAGCCTAGGGTCCTTCATGGATGGCTACACCTTC.

As for this clonotype: It may be a read error: a sequence one base away is much more abundant. J is TRBJ1-1 and V is TRBV7-8; no clear D gene. V lost 0 bases to trimming and J lost 1 base, with 12 bases between them. The germline CDR1 and CDR2 sequences are SGHVS and FQNEAQ. The CDR3 sequence is 16 residues long. Written as DNA, the CDR3 is TGTGCCAGCAGCTTAGCTATTGGGAGAGAGAACACTGAAGCTTTCTTT. Protein sequence: CASSLAIGRENTEAFF.

Ten or more counts support this clonotype. The chain joins TRBV9 to TRBJ2-7, with TRBD2 matching over 9 bases. The CDR3 contains 15 residues. The germline CDR1 and CDR2 sequences are SGDLS and YYNGEE. Trimming at V came to 2 bases and at J to 0 bases, leaving 3 bases not matched to a gene. The CDR3 loop is CASSVLAGDSYEQYF. CDR3 nucleotides: TGTGCCAGCAGCGTCTTAGCGGGGGACTCCTACGAGCAGTACTTC.

This clonotype appeared a few times. CDR3 sequence: CASSLVGGGASGRHDTQYF. The DNA for the CDR3 is TGTGCCAGCAGCTTAGTTGGTGGGGGGGCTAGCGGCCGTCACGATACGCAGTATTTT. The chain couples TRBV11-2 to TRBJ2-3, with a possible D match to TRBD2 (7 bases). Trimming took 1 base from V and 6 from J, leaving 26 bases between them. Germline V CDR1 and CDR2: SGHAT, FQNNGV. This CDR3 has 19 amino acids.

This clonotype has at least ten counts. V is TRBV20-1 and J is TRBJ1-6, with TRBD1 identical over 9 bases. Germline V lookup: CDR1 DFQATT, CDR2 SNEGSKA (reference sequence). CDR3 length: 15 amino acids. V gave up 4 bases and J gave up 10 bases; unmatched junction bases: 11. The CDR3 sequence is CSATGQGTSGSPLHF. The CDR3 nucleotides are TGCAGTGCTACAGGACAGGGGACGTCAGGATCACCCCTCCACTTT.

This clonotype was counted ten times or more. This rearrangement joins TRBV5-1 to TRBJ2-7; D may be TRBD1 (5 bases). Between the trimmed V and J ends, which lost 0 bases and 5 bases, there was a span of 15 bases. This CDR3 region has 15 residues. CDR1 is SGHRS and CDR2 is YFSETQ in the germline V gene. In DNA form, the CDR3 reads TGCGCCAGCAGCTTGGTAGGGGCGACGCAAGACGAGCAGTACTTC. Translated: CASSLVGATQDEQYF.

This clonotype was counted ten times or more. The chain links TRBV7-8 to TRBJ1-3, with TRBD1 matching 10 bases. The CDR3 totals 17 residues. The germline gives CDR1 SGHVS, CDR2 FQNEAQ. V shed 5 bases, J shed 0 bases, and the junction held 7 bases outside the gene matches. The CDR3 region is CASSPGGQGTSGNTIYF. CDR3 in DNA: TGTGCCAGCAGCCCCGGGGGACAGGGGACCTCTGGAAACACCATATATTTT.

This clonotype was observed many times. The chain's CDR3 is CASSLVPSGGGLNEQFF. CDR3 in DNA: TGCGCCAGCAGCTTGGTTCCTAGCGGGGGGGGTCTCAATGAGCAGTTCTTC. This rearrangement joins TRBV5-1 to TRBJ2-1; 12 nucleotides match TRBD2. Germline assignment: CDR1 SGHRS and CDR2 YFSETQ. Germline trimming cut 0 bases from V and 6 bases from J; bases unmatched to any gene: 7. CDR3 length: 17 amino acids.

CDR3 in amino acids: CASSQDWGSTVTQETQYF. The CDR3 DNA reads TGCGCCAGCAGCCAAGATTGGGGCTCGACAGTGACGCAAGAGACCCAGTACTTC. The chain employs TRBV4-1 and TRBJ2-5; possible D gene TRBD1, 5 bases. Trimming pared 0 bases from V and 2 bases from J, leaving 19 bases between. CDR3 length equals 18 residues. Germline CDR1 and CDR2: MGHRA and YSYEKL.

This clonotype was seen at least ten times. J is TRBJ2-3 and V is TRBV11-2; TRBD2 matches at 11 bases. Germline V CDR1 and CDR2: SGHAT, FQNNGV. This CDR3 is 18 amino acids long. V shed 4 bases and J 5 bases; nucleotides not matched to a gene: 14. CDR3 DNA: TGTGCCAGCAGCTCCGCCGGGACTAGCGGACTAAAAGGAGATACGCAGTATTTT. Translation: CASSSAGTSGLKGDTQYF. The variable domain in full, with the rest retrieved from reference TRBV11-2 and TRBJ2-3, is EAGVAQSPRYKIIEKRQSVAFWCNPISGHATLYWYQQILGQGPKLLIQFQNNGVVDDSQLPKDRFSAERLKGVDSTLKIQPAKLEDSAVYLCASSSAGTSGLKGDTQYFGPGTRLTVL.

This clonotype has more than one count but fewer than ten. The chain uses TRBV14 and TRBJ1-1, with D maybe TRBD1 (6 bases). The CDR3 loop spans 11 amino acids. Germline V lookup: CDR1 SGHDN, CDR2 FVKESK. The V end was cut by 3 bases, the J end by 12 bases, with 11 bases between. The CDR3 loop is CASSQDSGSFF. As DNA, the CDR3 is TGTGCCAGCAGCCAGGACAGTGGTTCTTTCTTT. Full variable domain (remainder filled in from reference TRBV14 and TRBJ1-1): EAGVTQFPSHSVIEKGQTVTLRCDPISGHDNLYWYRRVMGKEIKFLLHFVKESKQDESGMPNNRFLAERTGGTYSTLKVQPAELEDSGVYFCASSQDSGSFFGQGTRLTVV.

This clonotype was seen a handful of times. The V and J genes are TRBV7-8 and TRBJ2-2, with D uncertain. V gave up 2 bases and J gave up 4 bases, with 8 bases separating them. The germline V gene encodes CDR1 SGHVS and CDR2 FQNEAQ. This CDR3 is built from 14 residues. This CDR3 is CASSLISGTGELFF. CDR3 DNA: TGTGCCAGCAGCTTAATATCGGGCACCGGGGAGCTGTTTTTT.

There are many counts of this clonotype. The chain carries TRBV28 and TRBJ1-1; TRBD1 matches 10 bases. Trimming removed 5 bases from V and 1 base from J; junction bases left unmatched: 4. The CDR3 totals 15 residues. CDR1 and CDR2 from the germline V gene are MDHEN and SYDVKM. DNA of the CDR3: TGTGCCAGCAGTCGACAGGGGGCCGGGAACACTGAAGCTTTCTTT. As protein: CASSRQGAGNTEAFF. The variable domain in full, completed from reference TRBV28 and TRBJ1-1, reads DVKVTQSSRYLVKRTGEKVFLECVQDMDHENMFWYRQDPGLGLRLIYFSYDVKMKEKGDIPEGYSVSREKKERFSLILESASTNQTSMYLCASSRQGAGNTEAFFGQGTRLTVV.

This clonotype was detected ten times or more. The chain employs TRBV7-2 and TRBJ1-6; D remains ambiguous. CDR1 is SGHTA, CDR2 FQGNSA, per germline. The CDR3 extends over 15 amino acids. V lost 4 bases to trimming and J lost 2 bases, with 9 bases between them. CDR3 DNA: TGTGCCAGCAGCTCGGACGGGGCCTATAATTCACCCCTCCACTTT. Translation gives CASSSDGAYNSPLHF.

Ten or more counts support this clonotype. The chain combines TRBV7-3 with TRBJ2-3, with 7 bases that match TRBD1. Trimming took 3 bases from V and 4 from J; bases not matched to a gene: 10. This CDR3 region has 16 residues. From germline, CDR1 is SGHTA and CDR2 FQGTGA. The CDR3 protein is CASSLSGNQGADTQYF. CDR3 sequence (DNA): TGTGCCAGCAGCTTGTCAGGGAATCAGGGGGCAGATACGCAGTATTTT.

This clonotype was picked up a small number of times. The chain carries TRBV24-1 and TRBJ2-5; TRBD2 aligns across 11 bases. With V trimmed by 1 base and J by 5 bases, 11 bases remained unmatched. Germline loops: CDR1 KGHDR, CDR2 SFDVKD. CDR3 length: 18 amino acids. CDR3 bases: TGTGCCACCAGTGATTTTCTCCTAGCGGGGGGCAAGCGGGAGACCCAGTACTTC. The encoded protein is CATSDFLLAGGKRETQYF.

This clonotype was detected ten times or more. The J gene is TRBJ2-1, the V gene TRBV5-1; 10 nucleotides match TRBD2. The CDR3 spans 16 residues. The germline V gene encodes CDR1 SGHRS and CDR2 YFSETQ. The V and J ends lost 5 bases and 0 bases, in that order; junction bases with no gene match: 5. Written as DNA, the CDR3 is TGCGCCAGCAGACTAGCGGGGTTAAGCTCCTACAATGAGCAGTTCTTC. Translated: CASRLAGLSSYNEQFF. Complete variable domain (other parts from reference TRBV5-1 and TRBJ2-1): KAGVTQTPRYLIKTRGQQVTLSCSPISGHRSVSWYQQTPGQGLQFLFEYFSETQRNKGNFPGRFSGRQFSNSRSEMNVSTLELGDSALYLCASRLAGLSSYNEQFFGPGTRLTVL.

This clonotype was counted at least ten times. This chain joins TRBV7-2 and TRBJ1-1; no clear D. Germline CDR1 and CDR2: SGHTA and FQGNSA. The CDR3 extends over 14 amino acids. V lost 1 base to trimming and J lost 2 bases, with 8 bases between them. In DNA, the CDR3 is TGTGCCAGCAGCTTAGGGACCGAAAACACTGAAGCTTTCTTT. Its protein is CASSLGTENTEAFF.

The sample holds many counts of this clonotype. The chain combines TRBV5-1 with TRBJ2-5; 9 bases are shared with TRBD2. The V and J ends lost 5 bases and 5 bases, in that order; junction bases with no gene match: 4. The CDR3 length is 13 residues. Germline-derived CDR1 and CDR2 are SGHRS and YFSETQ. The CDR3 here is CASSVAGDETQYF. The CDR3 coding sequence is TGCGCCAGCAGTGTAGCGGGGGACGAGACCCAGTACTTC.

There are many counts of this clonotype. The chain combines TRBV7-2 with TRBJ2-1, with TRBD2 identical over 7 bases. V was pared by 2 bases and J by 10 bases, with 5 bases of the junction left unmatched. Germline V gene sequence: CDR1 SGHTA, CDR2 FQGNSA. The CDR3 runs to 13 residues. DNA of the CDR3: TGTGCCAGCAGCTTAATTAGGGGAGGGGAGCAGTTCTTC. Translated: CASSLIRGGEQFF.

The sample holds many counts of this clonotype. This chain's CDR3 is CASSLEPWQGYNEQFF. CDR3 sequence (DNA): TGTGCCAGCAGCTTAGAACCATGGCAGGGGTACAATGAGCAGTTCTTC. This chain links TRBV7-9 with TRBJ2-1; TRBD1 is a possible D gene (6 bases). Deletions cut 1 base from V and 4 bases from J, with 14 bases between. This CDR3 is built from 16 residues. Looked up from germline, CDR1 is SEHNR and CDR2 is FQNEAQ (reference sequence). The full variable domain, completed using reference TRBV7-9 and TRBJ2-1, is DTGVSQNPRHKITKRGQNVTFRCDPISEHNRLYWYRQTLGQGPEFLTYFQNEAQLEKSRLLSDRFSAERPKGSFSTLEIQRTEQGDSAMYLCASSLEPWQGYNEQFFGPGTRLTVL.

This clonotype showed up many times. The chain has TRBV5-1 and TRBJ1-1, with D tentatively TRBD1 (6 bases). CDR3 length: 14 amino acids. Trimming took off 3 bases at V and 2 bases at J, with 11 bases between the two ends. CDR1 is SGHRS and CDR2 is YFSETQ in the germline V gene. The CDR3 loop reads CASSSDSLNTEAFF. Written as DNA, the CDR3 is TGCGCCAGCAGCTCGGACAGCCTTAACACTGAAGCTTTCTTT.

The sample holds many counts of this clonotype. The V and J genes are TRBV4-2 and TRBJ2-3; 8 bases map to TRBD2. J lost 3 bases, V lost 1 base, and 18 bases had no gene match. The CDR3 sequence is 20 residues long. CDR1 LGHNA and CDR2 YNFKEQ come from the germline V gene. CDR3 nucleotides: TGTGCCAGCAGCCAAGGAACGGGTTATTCGGGGGGGCCGGAGACAGATACGCAGTATTTT. This gives the protein CASSQGTGYSGGPETDTQYF.

The chain couples TRBV12-3 or TRBV12-4 to TRBJ2-7; TRBD1 aligns across 11 bases. The V gene end was trimmed by 6 bases and the J gene end by 5 bases; junction bases not matched to a gene: 9. CDR3 length: 15 amino acids. The CDR3 loop reads CASRGTGQGVHEQYF. The CDR3 DNA reads TGTGCCAGCAGGGGCACGGGACAGGGGGTCCACGAGCAGTACTTC.

Only a few counts were recorded for this clonotype. V is TRBV28 and J is TRBJ2-3; no reliable D call. The V gene's germline CDR1 is MDHEN and CDR2 SYDVKM. The germline V and J ends were trimmed by 2 bases and 4 bases, with 31 bases remaining between them. The CDR3 has 21 amino acids. The CDR3 bases are TGTGCCAGCAGTTTAATGATCAAGAGAGTATGGAACATGGGGTTGGCAGATACGCAGTATTTT. Translated: CASSLMIKRVWNMGLADTQYF.